This paragraph reports one TCR beta chain. Its antigen is currently unknown. Primers for the PCR totalled 60 Vbeta and 13 Jbeta. Assay used: immunoSEQ multiplex PCR; TCRdb lists only in-frame clones, some missing. The top ten clones hold approximately 8.4% of a sample with about 240,000 clones, around 81% of them seen once. The entry originates in a study of cytomegalovirus exposure and HLA in healthy donors. Whole-study context: Ancestry clustering placed 70% to 90% of more than 350 genotyped donors in the Caucasian-associated cluster.

The study, taken as a whole, reports: A later analysis linked a missense variant in DCLRE1C to the trimming of TCR beta V and J genes. For most TCR beta V segments, an earlier analysis put the productive rate at about 90% or about 30% of the time. Cytomegalovirus association was assigned to approximately 160 TCR beta chains.

The sequencing input was PBMCs. The source of this sequence is a woman aged 55-70 years in good health and CMV-seropositive.

The CDR3 is CASSGNRGGTGELFF. The DNA of the CDR3 is TGCGCCAGCAGCGGGAACAGGGGGGGCACCGGGGAGCTGTTTTTT. The gene calls are TRBV5-1 and TRBJ2-2, with D possibly TRBD1 on 8 matching bases. V lost 4 bases, J lost 4 bases, and 14 bases lay in between. CDR1 and CDR2 (germline): SGHRS, YFSETQ. The CDR3 totals 15 residues.